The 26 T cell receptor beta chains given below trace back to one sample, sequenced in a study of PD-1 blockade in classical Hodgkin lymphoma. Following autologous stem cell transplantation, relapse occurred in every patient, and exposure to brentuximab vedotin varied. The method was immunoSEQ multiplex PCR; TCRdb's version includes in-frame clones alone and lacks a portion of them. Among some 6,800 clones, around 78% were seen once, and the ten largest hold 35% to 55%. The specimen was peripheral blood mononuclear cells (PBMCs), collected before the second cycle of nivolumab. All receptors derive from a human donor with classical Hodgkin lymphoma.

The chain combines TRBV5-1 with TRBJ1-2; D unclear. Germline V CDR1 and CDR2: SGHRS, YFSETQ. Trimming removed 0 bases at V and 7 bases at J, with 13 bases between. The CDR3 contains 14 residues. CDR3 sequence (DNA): TGCGCCAGCAGCTTGGAATGGGGTAATCGTGGCTACACCTTC. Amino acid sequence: CASSLEWGNRGYTF.

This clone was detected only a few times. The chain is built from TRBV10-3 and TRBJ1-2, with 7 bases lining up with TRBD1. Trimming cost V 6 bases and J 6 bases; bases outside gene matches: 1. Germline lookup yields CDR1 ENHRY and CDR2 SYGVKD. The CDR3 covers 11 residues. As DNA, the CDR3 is TGTGCCATCAGCCAGGGGGATGGCTACACCTTC. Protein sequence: CAISQGDGYTF.

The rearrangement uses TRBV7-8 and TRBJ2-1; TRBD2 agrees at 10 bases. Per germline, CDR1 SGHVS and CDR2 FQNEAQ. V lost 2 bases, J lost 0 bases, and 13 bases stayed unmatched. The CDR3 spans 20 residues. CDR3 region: CASSLWATSGVIDSYNEQFF. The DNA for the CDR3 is TGTGCCAGCAGCTTATGGGCTACTAGCGGGGTTATCGACTCCTACAATGAGCAGTTCTTC.

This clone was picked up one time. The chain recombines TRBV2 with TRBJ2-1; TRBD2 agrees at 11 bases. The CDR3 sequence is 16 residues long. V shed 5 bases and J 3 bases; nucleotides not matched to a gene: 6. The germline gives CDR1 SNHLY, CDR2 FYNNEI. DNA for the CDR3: TGTGCCAGCAGTCTCACGGGACTAGCGGACTACAATGAGCAGTTCTTC. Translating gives CASSLTGLADYNEQFF.

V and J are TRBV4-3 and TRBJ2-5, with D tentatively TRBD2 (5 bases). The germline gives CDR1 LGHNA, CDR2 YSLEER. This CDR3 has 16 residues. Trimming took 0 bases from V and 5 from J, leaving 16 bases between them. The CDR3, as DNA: TGCGCCAGCAGCCAAGATCGTGGTTTCAGGAGGGAGACCCAGTACTTC. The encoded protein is CASSQDRGFRRETQYF.

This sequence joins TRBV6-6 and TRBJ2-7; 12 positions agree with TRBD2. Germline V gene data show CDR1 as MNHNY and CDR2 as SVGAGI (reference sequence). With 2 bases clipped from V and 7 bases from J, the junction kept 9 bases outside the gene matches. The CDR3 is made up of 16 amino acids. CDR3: CASSYTGASGRGEQYF. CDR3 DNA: TGTGCCAGCAGTTACACAGGGGCTAGCGGGAGGGGGGAGCAGTACTTC.

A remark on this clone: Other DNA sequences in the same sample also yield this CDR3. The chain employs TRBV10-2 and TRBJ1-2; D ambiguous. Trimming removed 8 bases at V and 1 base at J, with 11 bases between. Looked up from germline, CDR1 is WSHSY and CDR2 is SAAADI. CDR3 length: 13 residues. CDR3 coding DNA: TGCGCCAGCGCTGTTACAGTTAACTATGGCTACACCTTC. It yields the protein CASAVTVNYGYTF.

The CDR3 DNA reads as TGCGCCAGCAGCTTGACGACAGGGAAAAATCAGCCCCAGCATTTT. Amino acids: CASSLTTGKNQPQHF. J is TRBJ1-5 and V is TRBV5-1, with 7 bases fitting TRBD1. There are 15 residues in the CDR3. The germline V gene encodes CDR1 SGHRS and CDR2 YFSETQ. V lost 1 base, J lost 4 bases, and 5 bases stayed unmatched.

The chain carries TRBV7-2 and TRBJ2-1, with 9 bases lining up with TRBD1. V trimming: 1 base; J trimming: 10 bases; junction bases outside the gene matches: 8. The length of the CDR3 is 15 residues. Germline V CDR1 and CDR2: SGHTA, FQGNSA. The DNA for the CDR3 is TGTGCCAGCAGCTTAGAGGGGACAGGGACTTGGGAGCAGTTCTTC. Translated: CASSLEGTGTWEQFF.

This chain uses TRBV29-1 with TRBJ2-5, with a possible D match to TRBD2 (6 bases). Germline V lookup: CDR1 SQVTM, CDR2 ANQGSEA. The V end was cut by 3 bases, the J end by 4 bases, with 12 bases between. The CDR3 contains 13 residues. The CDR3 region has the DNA TGCAGCGTTGAGGTCGGGAGAGGAGAGACCCAGTACTTC. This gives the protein CSVEVGRGETQYF.

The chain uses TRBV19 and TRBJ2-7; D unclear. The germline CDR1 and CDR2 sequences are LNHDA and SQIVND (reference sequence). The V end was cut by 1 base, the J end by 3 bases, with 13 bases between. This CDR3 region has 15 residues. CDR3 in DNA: TGTGCCAGTAGTATAGTAGGAAAATCTTTCTACGAGCAGTACTTC. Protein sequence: CASSIVGKSFYEQYF. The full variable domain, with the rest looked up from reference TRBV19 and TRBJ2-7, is DGGITQSPKYLFRKEGQNVTLSCEQNLNHDAMYWYRQDPGQGLRLIYYSQIVNDFQKGDIAEGYSVSREKKESFPLTVTSAQKNPTAFYLCASSIVGKSFYEQYFGPGTRLTVT.

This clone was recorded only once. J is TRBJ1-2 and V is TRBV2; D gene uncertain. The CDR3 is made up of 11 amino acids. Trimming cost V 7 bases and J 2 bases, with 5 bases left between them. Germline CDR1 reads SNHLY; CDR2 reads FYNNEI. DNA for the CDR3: TGTGCCAGCAAGGTAAACTATGGCTACACCTTC. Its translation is CASKVNYGYTF.

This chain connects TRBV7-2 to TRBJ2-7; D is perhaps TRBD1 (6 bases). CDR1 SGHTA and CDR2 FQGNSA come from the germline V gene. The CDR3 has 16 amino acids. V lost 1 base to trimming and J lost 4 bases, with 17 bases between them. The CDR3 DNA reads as TGTGCCAGCAGCTTAGTACCCCACAGGGACCTATACGAGCAGTACTTC. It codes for CASSLVPHRDLYEQYF.

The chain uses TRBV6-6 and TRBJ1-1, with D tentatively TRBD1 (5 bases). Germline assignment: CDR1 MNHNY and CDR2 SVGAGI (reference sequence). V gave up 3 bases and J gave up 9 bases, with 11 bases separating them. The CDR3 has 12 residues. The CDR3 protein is CASSYDRAKAFF. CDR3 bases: TGTGCCAGCAGTTATGACAGAGCCAAAGCTTTCTTT.

The CDR3 DNA is TGTGCCAGCAGCTTAATGAGGGGATCACACAATGAGCAGTTCTTC. Protein sequence: CASSLMRGSHNEQFF. This chain connects TRBV7-2 to TRBJ2-1; possibly TRBD1 or TRBD2 for D (5 bases each). The ends were cut back, 2 bases at V and 5 bases at J, with 13 bases in the middle. The CDR3 has 15 residues. Germline V gene sequence: CDR1 SGHTA, CDR2 FQGNSA.

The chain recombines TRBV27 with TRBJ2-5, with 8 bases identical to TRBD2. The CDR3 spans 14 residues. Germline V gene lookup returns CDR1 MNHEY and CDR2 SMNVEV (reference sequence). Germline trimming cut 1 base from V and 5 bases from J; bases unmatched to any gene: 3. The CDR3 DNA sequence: TGTGCCAGCAGTTTATTGGCTAGCGGGGAGACCCAGTACTTC. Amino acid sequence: CASSLLASGETQYF.

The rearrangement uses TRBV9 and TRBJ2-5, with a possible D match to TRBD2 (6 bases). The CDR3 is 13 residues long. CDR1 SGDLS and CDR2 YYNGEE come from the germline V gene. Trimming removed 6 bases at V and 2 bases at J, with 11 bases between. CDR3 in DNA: TGTGCCAGCAATAGAGGACTACAAGAGACCCAGTACTTC. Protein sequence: CASNRGLQETQYF.

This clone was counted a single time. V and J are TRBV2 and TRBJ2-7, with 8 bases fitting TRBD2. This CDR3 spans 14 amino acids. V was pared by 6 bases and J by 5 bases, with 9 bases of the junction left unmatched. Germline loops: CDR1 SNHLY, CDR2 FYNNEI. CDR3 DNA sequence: TGTGCCAGCAGCTCGGAGCGGGAGTCTGACGAGCAGTACTTC. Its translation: CASSSERESDEQYF.

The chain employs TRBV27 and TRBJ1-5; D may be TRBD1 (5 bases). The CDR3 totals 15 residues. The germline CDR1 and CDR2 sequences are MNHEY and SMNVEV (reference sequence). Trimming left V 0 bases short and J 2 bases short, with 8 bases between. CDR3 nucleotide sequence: TGTGCCAGCAGTTTATCGAGGGGAGGCAATCAGCCCCAGCATTTT. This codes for CASSLSRGGNQPQHF.

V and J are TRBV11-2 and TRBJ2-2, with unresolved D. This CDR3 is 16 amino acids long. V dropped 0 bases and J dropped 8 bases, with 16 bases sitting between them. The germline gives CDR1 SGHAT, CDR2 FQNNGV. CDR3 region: CASSLDLWAVPGELFF. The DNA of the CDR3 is TGTGCCAGCAGCTTAGATCTCTGGGCAGTGCCTGGGGAGCTGTTTTTT.

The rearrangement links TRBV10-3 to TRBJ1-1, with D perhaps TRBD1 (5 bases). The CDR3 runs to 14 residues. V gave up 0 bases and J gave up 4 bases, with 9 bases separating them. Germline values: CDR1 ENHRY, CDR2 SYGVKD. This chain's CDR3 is CAISESTVPTEAFF. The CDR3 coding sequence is TGTGCCATCAGTGAGTCGACAGTCCCCACTGAAGCTTTCTTT.

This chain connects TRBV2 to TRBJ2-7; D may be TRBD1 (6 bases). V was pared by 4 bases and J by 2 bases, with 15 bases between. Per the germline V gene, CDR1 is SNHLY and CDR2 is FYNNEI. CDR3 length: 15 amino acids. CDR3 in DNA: TGTGCCAGCAGTGTACAGGGCTACATCCCCTACGAGCAGTACTTC. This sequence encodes CASSVQGYIPYEQYF.

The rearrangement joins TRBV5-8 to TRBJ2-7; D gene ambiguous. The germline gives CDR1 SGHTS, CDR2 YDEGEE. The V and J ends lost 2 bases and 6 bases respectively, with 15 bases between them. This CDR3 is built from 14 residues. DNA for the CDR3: TGTGCCAGCAGCTTCAACATGGACGACCCCGAGCAGTACTTC. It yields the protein CASSFNMDDPEQYF.

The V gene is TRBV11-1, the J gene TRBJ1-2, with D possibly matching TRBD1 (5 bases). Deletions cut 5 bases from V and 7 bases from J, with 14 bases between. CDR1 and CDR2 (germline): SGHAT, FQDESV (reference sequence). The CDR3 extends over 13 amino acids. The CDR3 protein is CASSLGRGSGYTF. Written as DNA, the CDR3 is TGTGCCAGCAGCCTTGGGAGGGGTTCTGGCTACACCTTC. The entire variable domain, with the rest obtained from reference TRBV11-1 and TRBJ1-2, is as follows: EAEVAQSPRYKITEKSQAVAFWCDPISGHATLYWYRQILGQGPELLVQFQDESVVDDSQLPKDRFSAERLKGVDSTLKIQPAELGDSAMYLCASSLGRGSGYTFGSGTRLTVV.

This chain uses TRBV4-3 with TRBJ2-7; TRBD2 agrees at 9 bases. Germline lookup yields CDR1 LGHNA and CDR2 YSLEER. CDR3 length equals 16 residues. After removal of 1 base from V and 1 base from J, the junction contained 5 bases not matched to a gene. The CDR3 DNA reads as TGCGCCAGCAGCCAAGTAACGGGACTAGCTTCCTACGAGCAGTACTTC. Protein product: CASSQVTGLASYEQYF.

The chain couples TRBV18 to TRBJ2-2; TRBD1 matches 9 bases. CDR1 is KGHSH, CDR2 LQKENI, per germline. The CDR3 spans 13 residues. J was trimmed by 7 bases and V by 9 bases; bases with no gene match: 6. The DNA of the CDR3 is TGTGCCAGTCCACAGGGGGCGAACGGGGAGCTGTTTTTT. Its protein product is CASPQGANGELFF.